This is a list of T cell receptor beta chains from one sample in a study of shared clonotypes between healthy human individuals. TCRdb's copy holds only in-frame clones and misses some; the assay was immunoSEQ multiplex PCR. The repertoire includes millions of clones, approximately 94% of them detected once, and under 2% sits in the top ten. Sequenced input: naive CD8+ T cells from PBMCs. These receptors all stem from a man between 18 and 35 years old in good health. Some clones in this sample may be carry-over from other donors' samples. Both conserved end residues are part of each CDR3. The D gene is left open where the match is weak.

TRBJ1-2,NA,TRBV7-2,TGTGCCAGCAGCTCACGCCTCGTGGGAGGCCCCGGTGTCTACACCTTC,CASSSRLVGGPGVYTF
TRBJ2-2,NA,TRBV11-2,TGTGCCAGCAGCTTAGTGTCGGCTGGGACGGCCGGGGAGCTGTTTTTT,CASSLVSAGTAGELFF
TRBJ2-7,TRBD1,TRBV6-5,TGTGCCAGCAGTTACTCCGCAGGGGGCGAGCAGTACTTC,CASSYSAGGEQYF
TRBJ2-7,NA,TRBV10-3,TGTGCCACCGGCCCTTCCCCCCTCGAGCAGTACTTC,CATGPSPLEQYF
TRBJ2-3,NA,TRBV15,TGTGCCACCAGCAGAGAACAGGGAGGGTCCCCAGATACGCAGTATTTT,CATSREQGGSPDTQYF
TRBJ2-2,NA,TRBV9,TGTGCCAGCAGCGTTGAGGCCGGGACCCCCTTTAATGGGGAGCTGTTTTTT,CASSVEAGTPFNGELFF
TRBJ2-7,NA,TRBV7-8,TGTGCCAGCAGCTCGAGTGGTTGGCAGTACTTC,CASSSSGWQYF
TRBJ2-1,NA,TRBV27,TGTGCCAGCAAATCGGGAGTGGGGTACAATGAGCAGTTCTTC,CASKSGVGYNEQFF
TRBJ2-2,TRBD1,TRBV29-1,TGCAGCGTTGAAGATGGAGCAAACAGGGGCACCGGGGAGCTGTTTTTT,CSVEDGANRGTGELFF
TRBJ1-2,NA,TRBV9,TGTGCCAGCAGCGCATACCGAGGGTATGGCTACACCTTC,CASSAYRGYGYTF
TRBJ2-7,NA,TRBV10-1,TGCGCCAGCAGTGACGGGGGATCGGGATACGAGCAGTACTTC,CASSDGGSGYEQYF
TRBJ2-5,NA,TRBV15,TGTGCCACCAGCAGCGGAGAAGAGACCCAGTACTTC,CATSSGEETQYF
TRBJ1-6,NA,TRBV7-3,TGTGCCAGCGGGCCCACAGGGAATTCACCCCTCCACTTT,CASGPTGNSPLHF
TRBJ1-1,NA,TRBV19,TGTGCCAGTAGTATCCCACGAGGGGCTTTCTTT,CASSIPRGAFF